This passage covers 9 T cell receptor beta chains from one sample sequenced in a study of regulatory T cells in long-lasting Graves disease. Researchers made TCR beta libraries by using iRepertoire HTBI primers and running Arm-PCR on CDR3 regions. TCRdb fed the multiplex PCR reads into MiXCR, producing one record per CDR3 protein. The sample has 350,000 to 450,000 distinct CDR3 sequences; under 15% are singletons. Time point specified: newly diagnosed GD, antithyroid drugs for less than 3 months. The TCR library was made from RNA extracted from PBMCs. These same data were also listed under a study on T cells in Graves' hyperthyroidism and ophthalmopathy.

The sequencing here drew on peripheral blood mononuclear cells (PBMCs), taken at new diagnosis, from a patient treated with antithyroid drugs. These receptors all stem from a woman aged 30 to 39 with Graves disease.

This clonotype was observed at least ten times. This chain links TRBV5-1 with TRBJ2-3; 8 bases fit TRBD2. This CDR3 comprises 15 residues. The V and J ends lost 1 base and 2 bases, in that order; junction bases with no gene match: 3. Germline loops: CDR1 SGHRS, CDR2 YFSETQ. DNA for the CDR3: TGCGCCAGCAGCTTGACTAGCGGACACACAGATACGCAGTATTTT. Protein product: CASSLTSGHTDTQYF.

On this clonotype itself: With a much larger clone just one base away, this may be a read error. V is TRBV27 and J is TRBJ2-5, with D perhaps matching TRBD2 (6 bases). The CDR3 covers 15 residues. V lost 3 bases and J 2 bases, leaving 13 bases between the germline ends. Per germline, CDR1 MNHEY and CDR2 SMNVEV (reference sequence). The CDR3 DNA follows: TGTGCCAGCAGTTTTTACGGGAGTATGCAAGAGACCCAGTACTTC. Translation: CASSFYGSMQETQYF.

Only a few counts were recorded for this clonotype. V gene TRBV29-1 combines with J gene TRBJ2-2; 11 bases map to TRBD2. Germline-derived CDR1 and CDR2 are SQVTM and ANQGSEA. Losses at the gene ends were 4 bases for V and 5 bases for J; bases not matched to a gene: 6. This CDR3 region has 15 residues. DNA for the CDR3: TGCAGCGTTGGGATAGCGGGAGGGCCAACCGGGGAGCTGTTTTTT. Translation gives CSVGIAGGPTGELFF.

This clonotype was counted ten times or more. This chain uses TRBV11-2 with TRBJ2-7; D ambiguous. The germline gives CDR1 SGHAT, CDR2 FQNNGV. V lost 3 bases to trimming and J lost 6 bases, with 6 bases between them. There are 11 residues in the CDR3. In nucleotides, the CDR3 is TGTGCCAGCAGCTTCAATCGCGAGCAGTACTTC. Translated: CASSFNREQYF.

There are many counts of this clonotype. The gene calls are TRBV6-1 and TRBJ2-3, with D uncertain. Germline V lookup: CDR1 MNHNS, CDR2 SASEGT. V was trimmed by 0 bases and J by 4 bases, leaving 2 bases between them. The CDR3 is 12 residues long. CDR3 bases: TGTGCCAGCAGTGAAGCTGCAGATACGCAGTATTTT. This translates into CASSEAADTQYF.

This clonotype was seen many times. The V gene is TRBV6-1, the J gene TRBJ2-1; 8 bases line up with TRBD1. After removal of 3 bases from V and 4 bases from J, the junction contained 2 bases not matched to a gene. This CDR3 is 14 amino acids long. Per germline, CDR1 MNHNS and CDR2 SASEGT. This CDR3 is CASSEGTGYNEQFF. The DNA of the CDR3 is TGTGCCAGCAGTGAGGGGACAGGTTACAATGAGCAGTTCTTC.

This clonotype was found many times. The V and J genes are TRBV3-1 and TRBJ2-7; possibly TRBD2 for D (5 bases). This CDR3 has 12 amino acids. V was shortened by 0 bases and J by 6 bases, with 6 bases between the two germline ends. CDR1 LGHDT and CDR2 YNNKEL come from the germline V gene (reference sequence). This chain's CDR3 is CASSQEAGEQYF. As DNA, the CDR3 is TGTGCCAGCAGCCAAGAGGCGGGCGAGCAGTACTTC.

V usage is TRBV29-1 and J usage is TRBJ1-3, with no clear D. Deletions cut 3 bases from V and 7 bases from J, with 10 bases between. There are 12 residues in the CDR3. Germline V gene data show CDR1 as SQVTM and CDR2 as ANQGSEA. CDR3 nucleotide sequence: TGCAGCGTTGACCTCCCCGACAACACCATATATTTT. Protein: CSVDLPDNTIYF.

V and J are TRBV20-1 and TRBJ1-1, with 9 nucleotides matching TRBD1. Germline trimming cut 7 bases from V and 4 bases from J; bases unmatched to any gene: 13. CDR1 and CDR2 from the germline V gene are DFQATT and SNEGSKA (reference sequence). This CDR3 comprises 15 residues. The CDR3 region is CSVPGLTGGGTEAFF. In DNA form, the CDR3 reads TGCAGTGTTCCGGGGCTCACAGGGGGCGGCACTGAAGCTTTCTTT.